This T cell receptor (beta chain) derives from a study of metastatic and nonmetastatic thyroid tumors. As for the study in general: Repertoire comparisons spanned blood and tumor or nodule tissue from malignant and benign thyroid patients.

This clone was counted between two and nine times. TCRdb reanalyzed the PCR reads via MiXCR. Here the sample spans about 20,000 clones, 10% to 15% being singletons. Patients underwent thyroid surgery, and none had received any treatment before it. Germline assignment: CDR1 SNHLY and CDR2 FYNNEI. Trimming pared 8 bases from V and 2 bases from J, leaving 19 bases between. This CDR3 contains 15 residues. The sequencing input was blood. V and J are TRBV2 and TRBJ2-7; D not certain. This receptor was taken from a male donor with papillary thyroid cancer or a benign thyroid nodule (not recorded which). Some clones in this sample may be carry-over from other donors' samples. The CDR3 DNA reads TGTGCCAGCGGGGTAGGAGACACTTCCCCCTACGAGCAGTACTTC. Residues: CASGVGDTSPYEQYF.